These 7 T cell receptor beta chains were sequenced from one sample in a study of identifying expanded T cells in peripheral blood. Here immunoSEQ multiplex PCR was the method, and the copy in TCRdb shows in-frame clones only, minus some. The repertoire consists of 70,000 to 95,000 clones, with about 88% occurring once and the leading ten covering 3.5% to 4.5%. The sequenced sample was blood. The receptors stem from a person aged 18 to 70 in good health.

The chain is built from TRBV28 and TRBJ1-5; D perhaps matches TRBD1 (5 bases). Trimming pared 5 bases from V and 4 bases from J, leaving 9 bases between. Germline loops: CDR1 MDHEN, CDR2 SYDVKM. This CDR3 is built from 13 residues. CDR3 amino acids: CASSMGENQPQHF. The CDR3 coding sequence is TGTGCCAGCAGTATGGGGGAGAATCAGCCCCAGCATTTT.

The V gene is TRBV14, the J gene TRBJ2-2; perhaps TRBD2 as D (5 bases). The germline V and J ends were trimmed by 4 bases and 7 bases, with 16 bases remaining between them. Looked up from germline, CDR1 is SGHDN and CDR2 is FVKESK. The CDR3 covers 15 residues. This CDR3 reads CASSLRAAGIGELFF. The CDR3 coding sequence is TGTGCCAGCAGCCTGCGGGCTGCGGGTATCGGGGAGCTGTTTTTT.

The rearrangement joins TRBV6-4 to TRBJ1-2; 10 bases line up with TRBD1. CDR3 length: 13 amino acids. The V gene's germline CDR1 is MRHNA and CDR2 SNTAGT. Germline trimming cut 3 bases from V and 6 bases from J; bases unmatched to any gene: 1. CDR3 sequence reads: CASSEGQGNGYTF. In nucleotides, the CDR3 is TGTGCCAGCAGTGAGGGACAGGGGAATGGCTACACCTTC.

The chain has TRBV27 and TRBJ1-6, with a tentative D call TRBD1 (5 bases). The V gene lost 3 bases and the J gene lost 4 bases, with 10 bases spanning the gap. There are 15 residues in the CDR3. CDR1 and CDR2 (germline): MNHEY, SMNVEV (reference sequence). The CDR3 DNA sequence: TGTGCCAGCAGTTTCGGGGCAGGATATAATTCACCCCTCCACTTT. It translates to CASSFGAGYNSPLHF.

The rearrangement joins TRBV9 to TRBJ1-1, with a tentative D call TRBD1 (5 bases). The germline V gene encodes CDR1 SGDLS and CDR2 YYNGEE. The CDR3 spans 15 residues. Trimming cost V 3 bases and J 4 bases, with 16 bases left between them. The CDR3 region has the DNA TGTGCCAGCAGCGCCGGTCAGGGTGGGAGCACTGAAGCTTTCTTT. As protein: CASSAGQGGSTEAFF.

This chain uses TRBV5-1 with TRBJ2-7, with 10 bases that match TRBD1. J gave up 5 bases and V 3 bases, and 11 bases lay outside the gene matches. Germline V CDR1 and CDR2: SGHRS, YFSETQ. CDR3 length: 16 amino acids. The CDR3 sequence is CASSSNVDRGTNEQYF. The CDR3 region has the DNA TGCGCCAGCAGCTCCAATGTGGACAGGGGGACCAACGAGCAGTACTTC. Variable domain in full (rest from reference TRBV5-1 and TRBJ2-7): KAGVTQTPRYLIKTRGQQVTLSCSPISGHRSVSWYQQTPGQGLQFLFEYFSETQRNKGNFPGRFSGRQFSNSRSEMNVSTLELGDSALYLCASSSNVDRGTNEQYFGPGTRLTVT.

The chain uses TRBV5-4 and TRBJ2-7; 8 nucleotides match TRBD1. CDR1 is SGHNT and CDR2 is YYREEE in the germline V gene (reference sequence). CDR3 length: 14 residues. Trimming at V came to 4 bases and at J to 3 bases, leaving 6 bases not matched to a gene. CDR3 amino acids: CASSQDRVVYEQYF. CDR3 DNA sequence: TGTGCCAGCAGCCAGGACAGGGTGGTCTACGAGCAGTACTTC.